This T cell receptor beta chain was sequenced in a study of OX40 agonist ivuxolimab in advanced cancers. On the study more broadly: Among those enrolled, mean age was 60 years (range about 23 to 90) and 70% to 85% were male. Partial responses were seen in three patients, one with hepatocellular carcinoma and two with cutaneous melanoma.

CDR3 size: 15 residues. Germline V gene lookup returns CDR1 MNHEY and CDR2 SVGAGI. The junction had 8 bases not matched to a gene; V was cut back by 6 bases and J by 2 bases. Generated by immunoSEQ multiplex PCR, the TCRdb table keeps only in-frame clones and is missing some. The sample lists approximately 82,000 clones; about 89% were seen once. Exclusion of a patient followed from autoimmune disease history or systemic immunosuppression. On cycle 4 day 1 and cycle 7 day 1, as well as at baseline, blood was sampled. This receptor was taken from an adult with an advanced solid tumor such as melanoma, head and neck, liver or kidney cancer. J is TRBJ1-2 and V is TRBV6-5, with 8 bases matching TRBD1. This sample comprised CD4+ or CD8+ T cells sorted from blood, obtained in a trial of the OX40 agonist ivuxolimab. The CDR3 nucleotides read TGTGCCAGCAGACCCGACAGGGGTCTAAACTATGGCTACACCTTC. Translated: CASRPDRGLNYGYTF.